This T cell receptor (beta chain) appears in the sequencing data of a study of CDR3 diversity in severe acne. With 1 base removed from V and 2 bases from J, the gap between germline ends came to 12 bases. CDR1 and CDR2 (germline): MGHDK, SYGVNS. CDR3 length equals 15 residues. TCRdb itself ran the PCR reads through MiXCR, one entry per CDR3 protein. The table includes roughly 100,000 distinct CDR3 sequences, around 53% detected once. This clonotype was sampled from a male donor with acne. This chain uses TRBV25-1 with TRBJ2-7; maybe TRBD2 (5 bases). Sequencing was carried out using blood. CDR3 protein: CASSESSGNPYEQYF. CDR3 sequence (DNA): TGTGCCAGCAGTGAATCGAGCGGCAACCCCTACGAGCAGTACTTC.